The 23 T cell receptor beta chains listed next were all sequenced from one sample in a study of OX40 agonist ivuxolimab in advanced cancers. Clones were read by immunoSEQ multiplex PCR, and TCRdb kept only the in-frame ones, dropping some. Here the sample spans about 44,000 clones, just under 95% being singletons. Material: CD4+ or CD8+ T cells sorted from blood, obtained in a trial of the OX40 agonist ivuxolimab. The receptors stem from an adult with an advanced solid tumor such as melanoma, head and neck, liver or kidney cancer.

This chain uses TRBV19 with TRBJ2-7; D uncertain. The CDR3 extends over 15 amino acids. CDR1 is LNHDA and CDR2 is SQIVND in the germline V gene (reference sequence). V gave up 3 bases and J gave up 1 base, with 13 bases separating them. The DNA of the CDR3 is TGTGCCAGTAGTATCGTGTGGAGTCCTTCCTACGAGCAGTACTTC. This encodes CASSIVWSPSYEQYF.

This chain connects TRBV13 to TRBJ2-7; possibly TRBD1 for D (6 bases). This CDR3 comprises 14 residues. Per the germline V gene, CDR1 is PRHDT and CDR2 is FYEKMQ (reference sequence). The V and J ends lost 7 bases and 3 bases respectively, with 16 bases between them. The CDR3, as DNA: TGTGCCAGCACACGCGAGGGGGACGTCTACGAGCAGTACTTC. This sequence encodes CASTREGDVYEQYF.

The chain joins TRBV2 to TRBJ2-1, with TRBD2 matching over 12 bases. The CDR3 spans 16 residues. Germline assignment: CDR1 SNHLY and CDR2 FYNNEI. With 5 bases clipped from V and 2 bases from J, the junction kept 4 bases outside the gene matches. The chain's CDR3 is CASSLTSGRTYNEQFF. Here the CDR3 DNA reads TGTGCCAGCAGTCTTACTAGCGGGAGGACCTACAATGAGCAGTTCTTC. The complete variable domain, with remaining parts taken from reference TRBV2 and TRBJ2-1, reads EPEVTQTPSHQVTQMGQEVILRCVPISNHLYFYWYRQILGQKVEFLVSFYNNEISEKSEIFDDQFSVERPDGSNFTLKIRSTKLEDSAMYFCASSLTSGRTYNEQFFGPGTRLTVL.

The genes are TRBV5-6 and TRBJ2-7; D possibly corresponds to TRBD1 (5 bases). The CDR3 consists of 14 residues. The V end lost 4 bases, the J end lost 2 bases, and 13 bases lay between the germline ends. Germline CDR1 SGHDT, CDR2 YYEEEE. The DNA for the CDR3 is TGTGCCAGCAGCACAGGAAGCACCCCCTACGAGCAGTACTTC. It translates to CASSTGSTPYEQYF.

V and J are TRBV19 and TRBJ2-7, with a weak D call TRBD2 (6 bases). V dropped 3 bases and J dropped 6 bases, with 12 bases sitting between them. There are 13 residues in the CDR3. Per the germline V gene, CDR1 is LNHDA and CDR2 is SQIVND (reference sequence). Here the CDR3 DNA reads TGTGCCAGTAGTATTACTAGCTCCGCCGAGCAGTACTTC. Translating gives CASSITSSAEQYF.

This clone occurred once. The rearrangement links TRBV7-3 to TRBJ2-4, with D perhaps matching TRBD1 (6 bases). From germline, CDR1 is SGHTA and CDR2 FQGTGA. CDR3 size: 15 residues. Deletions cut 6 bases from V and 7 bases from J, with 19 bases between. The CDR3: CASRSGDEAWNIQYF. The CDR3 DNA is TGTGCCAGCAGGTCAGGGGATGAGGCGTGGAACATTCAGTACTTC. Combining the CDR3 with reference TRBV7-3 and TRBJ2-4 gives the whole variable domain GAGVSQTPSNKVTEKGKYVELRCDPISGHTALYWYRQSLGQGPEFLIYFQGTGAADDSGLPNDRFFAVRPEGSVSTLKIQRTERGDSAVYLCASRSGDEAWNIQYFGAGTRLSVL.

The chain uses TRBV13 and TRBJ1-1; a weak D match, TRBD1 (6 bases). The CDR3 has 15 amino acids. Looked up from germline, CDR1 is PRHDT and CDR2 is FYEKMQ (reference sequence). Trimming took off 2 bases at V and 0 bases at J, with 10 bases between the two ends. CDR3 bases: TGTGCCAGCAGCTTACGACAGGAAATGAACACTGAAGCTTTCTTT. This encodes CASSLRQEMNTEAFF.

The chain recombines TRBV19 with TRBJ1-4, with no clear D. Germline CDR1 is LNHDA and CDR2 is SQIVND (reference sequence). Trimming took 6 bases from V and 0 from J, leaving 11 bases between them. The CDR3 extends over 15 amino acids. CDR3 DNA: TGTGCCAGTAGCCAGGACGAGACAACTAATGAAAAACTGTTTTTT. Translation gives CASSQDETTNEKLFF.

V gene TRBV11-2 combines with J gene TRBJ2-7, with TRBD2 matching 11 bases. The CDR3 spans 15 residues. The germline CDR1 and CDR2 sequences are SGHAT and FQNNGV. Unmatched junction bases numbered 6, after V lost 3 bases and J lost 5 bases. The CDR3, as DNA: TGTGCCAGCAGCTTTAGCGGGAGGGTCGGGGACGAGCAGTACTTC. Its translation is CASSFSGRVGDEQYF. The full variable domain, in which reference TRBV11-2 and TRBJ2-7 provide the parts outside the CDR3, is EAGVAQSPRYKIIEKRQSVAFWCNPISGHATLYWYQQILGQGPKLLIQFQNNGVVDDSQLPKDRFSAERLKGVDSTLKIQPAKLEDSAVYLCASSFSGRVGDEQYFGPGTRLTVT.

The chain uses TRBV9 and TRBJ1-3; tentative D call: TRBD1 (6 bases). Trimming took 0 bases from V and 1 from J, leaving 20 bases between them. Germline CDR1 is SGDLS and CDR2 is YYNGEE. CDR3 length: 19 amino acids. In nucleotides, the CDR3 is TGTGCCAGCAGCGTAGACGGCATGGCAGGGGCGTTTTCTGGAAACACCATATATTTT. Amino acids: CASSVDGMAGAFSGNTIYF.

The chain joins TRBV4-3 to TRBJ1-5, with D maybe TRBD1 (5 bases). CDR3 length: 16 amino acids. The germline gives CDR1 LGHNA, CDR2 YSLEER. V shed 0 bases and J shed 3 bases, with 12 bases lying between them. CDR3 region: CASSQDRQGYNQPQHF. In DNA form, the CDR3 reads TGCGCCAGCAGCCAAGATAGGCAGGGCTACAATCAGCCCCAGCATTTT.

The chain couples TRBV18 to TRBJ1-4; perhaps TRBD1 as D (5 bases). Trimming cost V 2 bases and J 0 bases, with 16 bases left between them. In germline, CDR1 is KGHSH, CDR2 LQKENI. The length of the CDR3 is 18 residues. The CDR3 nucleotides are TGTGCCAGCTCACCATATTTAACAGGAAACCCAACTAATGAAAAACTGTTTTTT. It specifies CASSPYLTGNPTNEKLFF. The full variable domain, its missing parts supplied by reference TRBV18 and TRBJ1-4, is NAGVMQNPRHLVRRRGQEARLRCSPMKGHSHVYWYRQLPEEGLKFMVYLQKENIIDESGMPKERFSAEFPKEGPSILRIQQVVRGDSAAYFCASSPYLTGNPTNEKLFFGSGTQLSVL.

The chain recombines TRBV7-9 with TRBJ2-3; D call uncertain. The length of the CDR3 is 15 residues. V was trimmed by 6 bases and J by 0 bases, leaving 13 bases between them. CDR1 and CDR2 from the germline V gene are SEHNR and FQNEAQ (reference sequence). The CDR3 region is CASSPAGFSTDTQYF. CDR3 in DNA: TGTGCCAGCAGTCCCGCCGGGTTTAGCACAGATACGCAGTATTTT.

The rearrangement links TRBV13 to TRBJ2-7; 8 bases agree with TRBD2. CDR1 is PRHDT, CDR2 FYEKMQ, per germline (reference sequence). CDR3 length: 16 amino acids. With 0 bases clipped from V and 2 bases from J, the junction kept 6 bases outside the gene matches. This CDR3 reads CASSLGLLAATYEQYF. DNA of the CDR3: TGTGCCAGCAGCTTAGGCCTACTAGCGGCGACCTACGAGCAGTACTTC.

The rearrangement links TRBV11-3 to TRBJ1-3; a possible D gene is TRBD1 (5 bases). The CDR3 sequence is 17 residues long. Per the germline V gene, CDR1 is SGHNT and CDR2 is YENEEA. V shed 6 bases and J shed 1 base, with 19 bases lying between them. CDR3 sequence reads: CASRKREGLLSGNTIYF. DNA of the CDR3: TGTGCCAGCAGAAAACGGGAGGGGTTACTGTCTGGAAACACCATATATTTT.

The chain uses TRBV2 and TRBJ2-1, with D perhaps TRBD2 (6 bases). CDR1 and CDR2 from the germline V gene are SNHLY and FYNNEI. The CDR3 covers 14 residues. Deletions cut 6 bases from V and 8 bases from J, with 17 bases between. The CDR3 region has the DNA TGTGCCAGCAGAAGGGACTTGCTCGAAGATGAGCAGTTCTTC. Residues: CASRRDLLEDEQFF. The complete variable domain, with remaining parts taken from reference TRBV2 and TRBJ2-1, reads EPEVTQTPSHQVTQMGQEVILRCVPISNHLYFYWYRQILGQKVEFLVSFYNNEISEKSEIFDDQFSVERPDGSNFTLKIRSTKLEDSAMYFCASRRDLLEDEQFFGPGTRLTVL.

The genes are TRBV13 and TRBJ2-1; D not resolved. The CDR3 has 13 residues. Trimming took off 1 base at V and 3 bases at J, with 4 bases between the two ends. The germline gives CDR1 PRHDT, CDR2 FYEKMQ (reference sequence). The CDR3: CASSLVRYNEQFF. CDR3 in DNA: TGTGCCAGCAGCTTAGTACGCTACAATGAGCAGTTCTTC.

The chain has TRBV28 and TRBJ2-7, with D uncertain. Trimming pared 6 bases from V and 7 bases from J, leaving 19 bases between. CDR1 is MDHEN, CDR2 SYDVKM, per germline. The CDR3 has 14 residues. Here the CDR3 reads CASSSLELSGEQYF. The CDR3 DNA reads as TGTGCCAGCAGCAGCCTTGAGCTCTCTGGAGAGCAGTACTTC.

V is TRBV4-1 and J is TRBJ1-1; 7 nucleotides match TRBD1. Germline CDR1 is MGHRA and CDR2 is YSYEKL. The CDR3 extends over 16 amino acids. The ends lost 0 bases at V and 3 bases at J; junction bases unmatched: 7. The CDR3 DNA reads TGCGCCAGCAGCCAAGATCTCACTACAGGGGACACTGAAGCTTTCTTT. Amino acid sequence: CASSQDLTTGDTEAFF.

This clone was recorded once. This chain uses TRBV27 with TRBJ2-1; TRBD1 aligns across 11 bases. The CDR3 runs 16 residues. Germline values: CDR1 MNHEY, CDR2 SMNVEV (reference sequence). J gave up 7 bases and V 1 base, and 6 bases lay outside the gene matches. In DNA form, the CDR3 reads TGTGCCAGCAGTTTATTCAGGACAGGGGGCAGGAATGAGCAGTTCTTC. This sequence encodes CASSLFRTGGRNEQFF.

This sequence joins TRBV18 and TRBJ1-4, with D perhaps matching TRBD1 (5 bases). The V gene lost 6 bases and the J gene lost 2 bases, with 13 bases spanning the gap. This CDR3 contains 15 residues. The germline V gene encodes CDR1 KGHSH and CDR2 LQKENI. CDR3 residues: CASSPSRGTNEKLFF. As DNA, the CDR3 is TGTGCCAGCTCGCCGTCCCGGGGCACTAATGAAAAACTGTTTTTT.

The rearrangement links TRBV5-1 to TRBJ1-5; the D gene is possibly TRBD1 (5 bases). The CDR3 covers 14 residues. The V end lost 2 bases, the J end lost 2 bases, and 8 bases lay between the germline ends. Germline CDR1 SGHRS, CDR2 YFSETQ. The CDR3 region is CASSFDSGNQPQHF. In nucleotides, the CDR3 is TGCGCCAGCAGCTTTGACAGCGGCAATCAGCCCCAGCATTTT. Complete variable domain (other parts from reference TRBV5-1 and TRBJ1-5): KAGVTQTPRYLIKTRGQQVTLSCSPISGHRSVSWYQQTPGQGLQFLFEYFSETQRNKGNFPGRFSGRQFSNSRSEMNVSTLELGDSALYLCASSFDSGNQPQHFGDGTRLSIL.

The chain couples TRBV11-2 to TRBJ2-4, with D possibly called TRBD1 or TRBD2 (5 bases each). The CDR3 contains 15 residues. Looked up from germline, CDR1 is SGHAT and CDR2 is FQNNGV. V gave up 1 base and J gave up 1 base, with 8 bases separating them. DNA of the CDR3: TGTGCCAGCAGCTTAGGGGGGATCGCCAAAAACATTCAGTACTTC. Amino acid sequence: CASSLGGIAKNIQYF.